This TCR beta chain came from a study of shared clonotypes between healthy human individuals. A remark on this clone: What it binds is unknown.

Study outcomes and limitations: Lower generation probabilities were found for non-shared clonotypes than for those shared by all four donors. Larger estimated richness was generally seen in naive subsets than in memory subsets. Some naive CD4 clonotypes, roughly 4.5%, turned up in common across a handful of donors.

Profiled with immunoSEQ multiplex PCR; TCRdb holds only in-frame clones, not every one. The table records 950,000 to 1,300,000 clones, about 75% of them present only once. The germline V and J ends were trimmed by 6 bases and 2 bases, with 13 bases remaining between them. This CDR3 has 14 amino acids. Germline assignment: CDR1 SGHNT and CDR2 YYREEE (reference sequence). The V call is TRBV5-4, the J call TRBJ2-3; possible D gene TRBD1, 5 bases. The clonotype was recovered from a man younger than 30 in good health. The source material was memory CD4+ T cells sorted from blood. Indicated subset: CD45RA-negative fraction. This CDR3 reads CASNLDILTDTQYF. As DNA, the CDR3 is TGTGCCAGCAATCTGGACATCCTCACAGATACGCAGTATTTT.